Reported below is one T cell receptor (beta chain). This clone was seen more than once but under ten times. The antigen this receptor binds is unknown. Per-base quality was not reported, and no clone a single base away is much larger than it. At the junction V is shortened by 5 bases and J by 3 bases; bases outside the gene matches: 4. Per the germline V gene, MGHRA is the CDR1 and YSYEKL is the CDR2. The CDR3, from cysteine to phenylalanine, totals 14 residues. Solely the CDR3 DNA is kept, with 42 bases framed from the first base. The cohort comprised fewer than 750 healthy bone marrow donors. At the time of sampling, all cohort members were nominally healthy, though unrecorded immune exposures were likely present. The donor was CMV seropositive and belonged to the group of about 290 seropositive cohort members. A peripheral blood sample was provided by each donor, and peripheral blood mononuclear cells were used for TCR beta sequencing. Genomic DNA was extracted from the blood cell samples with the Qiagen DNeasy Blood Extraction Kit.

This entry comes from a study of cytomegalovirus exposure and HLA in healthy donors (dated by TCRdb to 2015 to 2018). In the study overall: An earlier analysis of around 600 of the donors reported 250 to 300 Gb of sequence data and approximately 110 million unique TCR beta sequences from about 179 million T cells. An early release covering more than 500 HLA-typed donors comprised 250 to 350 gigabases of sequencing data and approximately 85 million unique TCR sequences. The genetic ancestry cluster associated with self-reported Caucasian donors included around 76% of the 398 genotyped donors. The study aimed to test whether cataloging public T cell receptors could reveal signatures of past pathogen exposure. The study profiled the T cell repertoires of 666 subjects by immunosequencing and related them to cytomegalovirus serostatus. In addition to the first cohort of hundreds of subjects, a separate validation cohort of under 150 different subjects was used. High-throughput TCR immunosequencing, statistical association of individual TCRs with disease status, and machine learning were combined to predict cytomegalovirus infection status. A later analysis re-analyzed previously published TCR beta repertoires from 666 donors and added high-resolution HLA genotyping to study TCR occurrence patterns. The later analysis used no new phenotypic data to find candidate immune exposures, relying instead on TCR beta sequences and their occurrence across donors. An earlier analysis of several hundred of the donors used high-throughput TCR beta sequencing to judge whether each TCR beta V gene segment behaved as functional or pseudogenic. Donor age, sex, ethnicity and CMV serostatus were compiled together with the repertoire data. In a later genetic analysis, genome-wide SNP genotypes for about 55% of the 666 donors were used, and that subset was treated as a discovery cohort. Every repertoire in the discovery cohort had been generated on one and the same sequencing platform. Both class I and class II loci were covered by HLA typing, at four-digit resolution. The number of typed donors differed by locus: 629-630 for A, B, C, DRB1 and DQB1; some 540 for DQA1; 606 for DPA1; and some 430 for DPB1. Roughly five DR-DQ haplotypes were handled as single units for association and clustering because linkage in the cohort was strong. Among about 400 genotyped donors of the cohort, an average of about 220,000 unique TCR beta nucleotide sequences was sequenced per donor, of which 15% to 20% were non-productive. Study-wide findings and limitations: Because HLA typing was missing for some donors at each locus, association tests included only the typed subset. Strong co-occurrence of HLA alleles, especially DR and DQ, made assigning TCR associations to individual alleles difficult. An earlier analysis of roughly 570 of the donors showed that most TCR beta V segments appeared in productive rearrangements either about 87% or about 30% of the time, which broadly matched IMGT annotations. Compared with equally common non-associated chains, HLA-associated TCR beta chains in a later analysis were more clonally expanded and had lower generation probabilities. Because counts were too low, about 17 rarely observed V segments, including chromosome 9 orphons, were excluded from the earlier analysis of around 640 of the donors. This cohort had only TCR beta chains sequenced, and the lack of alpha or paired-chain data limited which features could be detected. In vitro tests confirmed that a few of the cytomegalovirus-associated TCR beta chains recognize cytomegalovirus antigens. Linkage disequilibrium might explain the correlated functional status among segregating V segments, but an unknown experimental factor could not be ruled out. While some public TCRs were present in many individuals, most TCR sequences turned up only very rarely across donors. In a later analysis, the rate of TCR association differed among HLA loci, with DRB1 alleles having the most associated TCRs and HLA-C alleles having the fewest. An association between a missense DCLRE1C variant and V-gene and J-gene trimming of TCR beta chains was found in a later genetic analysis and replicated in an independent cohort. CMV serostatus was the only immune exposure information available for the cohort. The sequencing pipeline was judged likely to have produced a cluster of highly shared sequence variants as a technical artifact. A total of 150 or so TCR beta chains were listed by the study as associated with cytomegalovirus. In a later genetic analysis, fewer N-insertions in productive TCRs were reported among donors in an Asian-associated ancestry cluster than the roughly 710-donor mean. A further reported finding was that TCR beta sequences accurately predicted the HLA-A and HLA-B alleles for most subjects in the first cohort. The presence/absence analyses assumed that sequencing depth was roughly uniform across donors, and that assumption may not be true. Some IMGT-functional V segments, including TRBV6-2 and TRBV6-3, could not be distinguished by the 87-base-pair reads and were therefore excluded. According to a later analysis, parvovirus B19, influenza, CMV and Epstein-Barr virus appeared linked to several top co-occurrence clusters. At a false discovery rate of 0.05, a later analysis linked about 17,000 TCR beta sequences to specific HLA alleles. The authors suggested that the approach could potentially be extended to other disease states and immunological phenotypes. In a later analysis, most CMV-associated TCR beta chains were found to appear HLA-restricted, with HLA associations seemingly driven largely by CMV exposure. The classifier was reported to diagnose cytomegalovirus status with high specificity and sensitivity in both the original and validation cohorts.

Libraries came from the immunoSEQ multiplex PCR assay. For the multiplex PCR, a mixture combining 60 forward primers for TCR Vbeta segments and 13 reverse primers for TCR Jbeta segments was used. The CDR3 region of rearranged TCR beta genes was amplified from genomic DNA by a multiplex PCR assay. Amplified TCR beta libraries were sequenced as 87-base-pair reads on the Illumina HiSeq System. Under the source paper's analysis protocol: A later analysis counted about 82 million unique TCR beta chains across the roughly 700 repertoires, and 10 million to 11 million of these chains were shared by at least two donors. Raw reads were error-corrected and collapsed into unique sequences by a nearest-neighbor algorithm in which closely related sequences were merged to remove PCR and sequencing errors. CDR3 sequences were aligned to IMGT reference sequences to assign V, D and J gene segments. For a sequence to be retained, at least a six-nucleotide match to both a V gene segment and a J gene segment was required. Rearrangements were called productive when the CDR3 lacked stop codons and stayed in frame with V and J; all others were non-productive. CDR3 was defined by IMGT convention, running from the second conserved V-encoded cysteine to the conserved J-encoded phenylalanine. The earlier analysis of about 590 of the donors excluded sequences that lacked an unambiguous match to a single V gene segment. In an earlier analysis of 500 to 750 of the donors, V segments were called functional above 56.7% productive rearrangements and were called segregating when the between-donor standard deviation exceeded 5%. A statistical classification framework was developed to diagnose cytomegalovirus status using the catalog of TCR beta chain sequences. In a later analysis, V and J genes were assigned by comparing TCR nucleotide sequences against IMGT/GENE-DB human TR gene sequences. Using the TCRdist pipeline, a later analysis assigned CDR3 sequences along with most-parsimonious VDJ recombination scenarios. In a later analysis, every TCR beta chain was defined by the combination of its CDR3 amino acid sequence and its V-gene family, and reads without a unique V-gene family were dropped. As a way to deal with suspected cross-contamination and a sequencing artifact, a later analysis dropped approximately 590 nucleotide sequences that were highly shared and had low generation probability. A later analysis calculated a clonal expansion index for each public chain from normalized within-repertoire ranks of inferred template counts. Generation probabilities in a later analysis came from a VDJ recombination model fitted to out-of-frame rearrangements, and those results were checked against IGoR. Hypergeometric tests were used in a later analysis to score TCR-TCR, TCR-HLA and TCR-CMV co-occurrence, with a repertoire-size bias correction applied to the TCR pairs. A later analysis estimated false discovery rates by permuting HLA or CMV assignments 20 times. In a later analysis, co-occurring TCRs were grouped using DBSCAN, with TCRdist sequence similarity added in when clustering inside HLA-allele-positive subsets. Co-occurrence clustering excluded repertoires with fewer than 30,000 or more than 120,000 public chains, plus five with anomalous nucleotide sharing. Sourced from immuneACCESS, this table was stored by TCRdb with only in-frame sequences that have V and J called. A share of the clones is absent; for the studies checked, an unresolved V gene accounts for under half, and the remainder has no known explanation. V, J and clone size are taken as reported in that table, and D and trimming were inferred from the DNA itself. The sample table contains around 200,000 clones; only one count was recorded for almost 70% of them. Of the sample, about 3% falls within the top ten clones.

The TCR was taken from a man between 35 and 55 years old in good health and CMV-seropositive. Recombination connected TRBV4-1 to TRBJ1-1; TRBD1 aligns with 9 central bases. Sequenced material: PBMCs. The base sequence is TGCGCCAGCAGCTACAGGACAGGGGACACTGAAGCTTTCTTT. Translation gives CASSYRTGDTEAFF.